The clone carrying this T cell receptor (beta chain) was detected ten times or more. Hyperthyroidism had been newly diagnosed in patients aged 18 to 65, and its duration was under 2 months. PBMCs were sourced from more than 9 ml fresh peripheral blood. The data were obtained in a study of T cells in Graves' hyperthyroidism and ophthalmopathy. Overall study: Peripheral blood was collected at initial diagnosis, before any treatment.

Amplification yielded TCR beta CDR3 regions, with RNA transcripts as the source. Primed by the HTBI set, a first-round RT-PCR was run on the TCR CDR3. From the multiplex PCR reads, TCRdb called clonotypes with MiXCR, one entry per CDR3 protein. The table records some 300,000 distinct CDR3 sequences, about 14% of them present only once. Germline V CDR1 and CDR2: DFQATT, SNEGSKA (reference sequence). The CDR3 length is 15 residues. Trimming removed 5 bases from V and 5 bases from J; junction bases left unmatched: 9. V gene TRBV20-1 combines with J gene TRBJ2-1; 10 bases agree with TRBD2. The sample was blood. The sequence came from a woman aged 30 to 39 with Graves' hyperthyroidism that later progressed to Graves' ophthalmopathy. The CDR3 protein is CSALPLAGINNEQFF. The CDR3 DNA reads as TGCAGTGCTCTCCCACTAGCGGGAATAAACAATGAGCAGTTCTTC.